Listed here is a single TCR beta chain. What it binds is unknown. Method: immunoSEQ multiplex PCR; TCRdb's copy keeps in-frame clones and lacks some. The table records about 73,000 clones, 89% of them present only once. This sample stems from a study of T cell responses to AZD1222 COVID-19 vaccine. V shed 4 bases and J shed 1 base, with 10 bases lying between them. The CDR3 has 14 amino acids. The germline V gene has CDR1 KGHSH and CDR2 LQKENI. Overall study results and limits: Along spike, vaccine-associated CD4 TCRs were found throughout, with dominance at 160-218 and 743-854.

The specimen was peripheral blood, collected 28 days after the second AZD1222 dose. The sequence came from an adult who received the AZD1222 COVID-19 vaccine. The rearrangement uses TRBV18 and TRBJ1-1, with D perhaps matching TRBD1 (6 bases). DNA for the CDR3: TGTGCCAGCTCACTCAAACAGGGGAACACTGAAGCTTTCTTT. As protein: CASSLKQGNTEAFF.